The rows below give T cell receptor beta chains drawn from one sample of a study of T cell changes during pregnancy in multiple sclerosis. Only in-frame clones appear in the TCRdb table, and some are missing; sequencing was by immunoSEQ multiplex PCR. In the table there are 45,000 to 65,000 clones, 85% to 95% of which are singletons. The input for sequencing was peripheral blood, taken after pregnancy. Source of these receptors: a female donor in good health, enrolled as a control in a pregnancy study. Both conserved end residues are part of each CDR3. The D gene is left open where the match is weak. A clone size is listed for some rows: how often the clone was seen (once, few, many), or a class if it is expanded.

>13|few|TRBJ2-5|TRBD1|TRBV11-2
CASSRDREETQYF
TGTGCCAGCAGCCGAGACAGGGAAGAGACCCAGTACTTC
>15|.|TRBJ1-1|TRBD1|TRBV7-6
CASSHGTGGTTEAFF
TGTGCCAGCAGCCATGGGACAGGGGGTACCACTGAAGCTTTCTTT
>14|.|TRBJ2-1|.|TRBV19
CASSITSSYNEQFF
TGTGCCAGTAGTATCACGAGCTCCTACAATGAGCAGTTCTTC
>14|.|TRBJ2-7|TRBD1|TRBV6-1
CASSPGQALYEQYF
TGTGCCAGCAGTCCGGGACAGGCCCTATACGAGCAGTACTTC
>14|.|TRBJ2-3|.|TRBV7-2
CASSPPGLSDTQYF
TGTGCCAGCAGCCCCCCGGGACTCTCAGATACGCAGTATTTT
>14|.|TRBJ2-3|TRBD2|TRBV7-2
CASSLELAGITQYF
TGTGCCAGCAGCTTAGAACTAGCGGGGATTACGCAGTATTTT
>15|.|TRBJ2-3|TRBD1|TRBV6-5
CASSSGTGRTDTQYF
TGTGCCAGCAGTTCCGGGACAGGGCGCACAGATACGCAGTATTTT
>19|many|TRBJ2-1|TRBD2|TRBV7-6
CASSLGGLAGGPGEGEQFF
TGTGCCAGCAGCTTAGGGGGACTAGCGGGAGGGCCGGGTGAAGGTGAGCAGTTCTTC
>14|.|TRBJ1-4|.|TRBV4-3
CASSQEPGNEKLFF
TGCGCCAGCAGCCAAGAACCGGGGAATGAAAAACTGTTTTTT
>15|.|TRBJ2-1|TRBD2|TRBV7-2
CASSPRSGSNYEQFF
TGTGCCAGCAGCCCGAGGAGCGGGAGTAACTATGAGCAGTTCTTC
>16|.|TRBJ1-1|.|TRBV21-1
CASSSRQGARNTEAFF
TGTGCCAGCAGCTCCCGACAGGGGGCTAGGAACACTGAAGCTTTCTTT
>14|few|TRBJ1-2|.|TRBV5-1
CASSLPGIGYGYTF
TGCGCCAGCAGCTTGCCAGGGATTGGCTATGGCTACACCTTC
>12|once|TRBJ1-2|.|TRBV11-2
CASSFEKYGYTF
TGTGCCAGCAGCTTCGAGAAGTATGGCTACACCTTC
>15|.|TRBJ1-1|.|TRBV19
CASSTGGGADTEAFF
TGTGCCAGTAGTACTGGGGGGGGTGCGGACACTGAAGCTTTCTTT
>12|.|TRBJ2-2|TRBD1|TRBV6-5
CASSRGTGELFF
TGTGCCAGCAGCAGGGGGACCGGGGAGCTGTTTTTT
>14|.|TRBJ1-2|.|TRBV7-2
CASRWTVFFYGYTF
TGTGCCAGCAGATGGACAGTTTTTTTTTATGGCTACACCTTC
>15|.|TRBJ1-1|.|TRBV29-1
CSVESPGHRNTEAFF
TGCAGCGTTGAGTCCCCGGGACACAGAAACACTGAAGCTTTCTTT
>15|.|TRBJ2-1|.|TRBV7-2
CASSRRLEGGNEQFF
TGTGCCAGCAGCCGTCGGTTGGAAGGGGGCAATGAGCAGTTCTTC
>13|.|TRBJ2-5|.|TRBV2
CASNGLYKETQYF
TGTGCCAGTAACGGACTCTATAAAGAGACCCAGTACTTC
>13|.|TRBJ2-5|TRBD1|TRBV18
CASSEGASETQYF
TGTGCCAGCTCAGAGGGGGCTTCGGAGACCCAGTACTTC
>17|.|TRBJ2-1|.|TRBV7-3
CASSLKLGHPLANEQFF
TGTGCCAGCAGCTTAAAACTTGGCCATCCTCTAGCAAATGAGCAGTTCTTC
>17|few|TRBJ1-5|.|TRBV28
CASSLPGRVRSNQPQHF
TGTGCCAGCAGTCTCCCAGGGAGGGTCCGTAGCAATCAGCCCCAGCATTTT